Listed below are T cell receptor beta chains from one sample, sequenced in a study of blood T cell repertoires in COVID-19. Assay used: immunoSEQ multiplex PCR; TCRdb lists only in-frame clones, some missing. This sample has 250,000 to 350,000 clones, with about nine tenths found just once. The sample consisted of peripheral blood. Receptor source: a man aged 18 to 29 with active or convalescent COVID-19. Each CDR3 is given with its conserved first and last residue. A D gene is named only where the DNA matches it firmly. Where a row states a size, it is once, few, many or the class of an expanded clone; other rows omit it.

CDR3aa: CASSFGQGQLYEQYF; CDR3nt: TGCGCCAGCAGCTTCGGACAGGGACAGCTCTACGAGCAGTACTTC; d_gene: TRBD1; v_gene: TRBV5-1; j_gene: TRBJ2-7; abundance: once
CDR3aa: CASSPQAASTEAFF; CDR3nt: TGTGCCAGCAGCCCCCAGGCAGCCAGCACTGAAGCTTTCTTT; d_gene: -; v_gene: TRBV7-8; j_gene: TRBJ1-1; abundance: -
CDR3aa: CASSDITGGYEQYF; CDR3nt: TGTGCCAGTAGTGACATAACAGGGGGCTACGAGCAGTACTTC; d_gene: TRBD1; v_gene: TRBV19; j_gene: TRBJ2-7; abundance: -
CDR3aa: CASSLGLAGNNEQFF; CDR3nt: TGTGCCAGCAGCTTGGGACTAGCGGGTAACAATGAGCAGTTCTTC; d_gene: TRBD2; v_gene: TRBV7-3; j_gene: TRBJ2-1; abundance: -
CDR3aa: CASSFVGGETEAFF; CDR3nt: TGTGCCAGCAGCTTCGTCGGGGGGGAGACTGAAGCTTTCTTT; d_gene: -; v_gene: TRBV5-6; j_gene: TRBJ1-1; abundance: few
CDR3aa: CASSARLAGGPTGELFF; CDR3nt: TGTGCCAGCAGCGCAAGGCTAGCGGGGGGGCCTACCGGGGAGCTGTTTTTT; d_gene: TRBD2; v_gene: TRBV9; j_gene: TRBJ2-2; abundance: -
CDR3aa: CASSKARGRDTQYF; CDR3nt: TGTGCCAGCAGCAAGGCCCGCGGGAGGGATACGCAGTATTTT; d_gene: -; v_gene: TRBV21-1; j_gene: TRBJ2-3; abundance: -
CDR3aa: CASSGTGDVEQFF; CDR3nt: TGTGCCAGCAGCGGGACAGGGGATGTTGAGCAGTTCTTC; d_gene: TRBD1; v_gene: TRBV7-9; j_gene: TRBJ2-1; abundance: -
CDR3aa: CASSSRTGANTEAFF; CDR3nt: TGTGCCAGCAGCTCTCGGACAGGTGCGAACACTGAAGCTTTCTTT; d_gene: TRBD1; v_gene: TRBV5-4; j_gene: TRBJ1-1; abundance: once
CDR3aa: CASSQQNSPLHF; CDR3nt: TGTGCCAGCAGCCAACAGAACTCACCCCTCCACTTT; d_gene: -; v_gene: TRBV28; j_gene: TRBJ1-6; abundance: -
CDR3aa: CASSGTLAGLGYEQYF; CDR3nt: TGTGCCAGCAGTGGAACACTAGCGGGATTAGGCTACGAGCAGTACTTC; d_gene: TRBD2; v_gene: TRBV27; j_gene: TRBJ2-7; abundance: -
CDR3aa: CASSLEIGETQYF; CDR3nt: TGTGCCAGCAGCTTAGAAATCGGAGAGACCCAGTACTTC; d_gene: -; v_gene: TRBV7-6; j_gene: TRBJ2-5; abundance: -
CDR3aa: CASSFTGAPNQPQHF; CDR3nt: TGTGCCAGCAGTTTTACAGGGGCCCCCAATCAGCCCCAGCATTTT; d_gene: TRBD1; v_gene: TRBV27; j_gene: TRBJ1-5; abundance: -
CDR3aa: CASSGRGGSRSIDTQYF; CDR3nt: TGTGCCAGCAGTGGACGCGGGGGGTCCCGCTCGATAGATACGCAGTATTTT; d_gene: TRBD2; v_gene: TRBV13; j_gene: TRBJ2-3; abundance: once
CDR3aa: CASSLGGTSSYEQYF; CDR3nt: TGTGCCAGCAGCTTGGGAGGGACTAGCTCCTACGAGCAGTACTTC; d_gene: TRBD2; v_gene: TRBV5-4; j_gene: TRBJ2-7; abundance: -
CDR3aa: CASKDGGARDTQYF; CDR3nt: TGTGCCAGCAAGGACGGGGGGGCCAGAGATACGCAGTATTTT; d_gene: TRBD2; v_gene: TRBV3-1/TRBV3-2; j_gene: TRBJ2-3; abundance: -
CDR3aa: CASRPETGETQYF; CDR3nt: TGTGCCAGCCGTCCGGAGACGGGGGAGACCCAGTACTTC; d_gene: -; v_gene: TRBV24-1; j_gene: TRBJ2-5; abundance: -
CDR3aa: CASWWGVPYEQYF; CDR3nt: TGTGCCAGCTGGTGGGGGGTCCCCTACGAGCAGTACTTC; d_gene: -; v_gene: TRBV12-3/TRBV12-4; j_gene: TRBJ2-7; abundance: -
CDR3aa: CAISSQGIGNQPQHF; CDR3nt: TGTGCCATCAGTTCCCAGGGGATCGGCAATCAGCCCCAGCATTTT; d_gene: -; v_gene: TRBV10-3; j_gene: TRBJ1-5; abundance: -
CDR3aa: CAVIGILGDTEAFF; CDR3nt: TGTGCCGTCATCGGGATTCTCGGCGACACTGAAGCTTTCTTT; d_gene: -; v_gene: TRBV7-9; j_gene: TRBJ1-1; abundance: -
CDR3aa: CASSPPFGQPQHF; CDR3nt: TGTGCCAGCTCACCACCGTTCGGGCAGCCCCAGCATTTT; d_gene: -; v_gene: TRBV18; j_gene: TRBJ1-5; abundance: -
CDR3aa: CASRPGQANSPLHF; CDR3nt: TGCGCCAGCAGACCCGGACAGGCAAATTCACCCCTCCACTTT; d_gene: TRBD1; v_gene: TRBV5-1; j_gene: TRBJ1-6; abundance: -
CDR3aa: CASTPFGTDFYEQYF; CDR3nt: TGTGCCAGCACCCCATTCGGGACAGACTTCTACGAGCAGTACTTC; d_gene: TRBD1; v_gene: TRBV28; j_gene: TRBJ2-7; abundance: -
CDR3aa: CASSLTSGRNTGELFF; CDR3nt: TGCGCCAGCAGCTTGACTAGCGGGAGGAACACCGGGGAGCTGTTTTTT; d_gene: TRBD2; v_gene: TRBV5-1; j_gene: TRBJ2-2; abundance: -
CDR3aa: CASSSYGEAFRETQYF; CDR3nt: TGTGCCAGCAGCTCCTACGGGGAGGCATTTCGGGAGACCCAGTACTTC; d_gene: -; v_gene: TRBV5-6; j_gene: TRBJ2-5; abundance: -
CDR3aa: CASSFHDTYEQYF; CDR3nt: TGTGCCAGCAGCTTCCACGACACCTACGAGCAGTACTTC; d_gene: -; v_gene: TRBV7-2; j_gene: TRBJ2-7; abundance: -
CDR3aa: CASSWSPREAEQYF; CDR3nt: TGTGCCAGTAGTTGGTCCCCCAGGGAGGCCGAGCAGTACTTC; d_gene: -; v_gene: TRBV19; j_gene: TRBJ2-7; abundance: -
CDR3aa: CSVAPITGHEQYF; CDR3nt: TGCAGCGTTGCCCCAATAACAGGGCACGAGCAGTACTTC; d_gene: -; v_gene: TRBV29-1; j_gene: TRBJ2-7; abundance: -
CDR3aa: CASSHGTSGTYYEQYF; CDR3nt: TGTGCCAGCAGCCACGGGACTAGCGGGACCTACTACGAGCAGTACTTC; d_gene: TRBD2; v_gene: TRBV3-1/TRBV3-2; j_gene: TRBJ2-7; abundance: -
CDR3aa: CASSSGDRGRGNTIYF; CDR3nt: TGTGCCAGCAGTTCGGGAGACAGGGGGCGAGGAAACACCATATATTTT; d_gene: TRBD1; v_gene: TRBV5-4; j_gene: TRBJ1-3; abundance: many
CDR3aa: CASSSTGRGYTF; CDR3nt: TGTGCCAGCAGTTCTACAGGGCGGGGCTACACCTTC; d_gene: -; v_gene: TRBV6-5; j_gene: TRBJ1-2; abundance: -
CDR3aa: CASSEDGLGADSNYGYTF; CDR3nt: TGTGCCAGCAGTGAAGATGGTTTAGGTGCGGATTCTAACTATGGCTACACCTTC; d_gene: -; v_gene: TRBV2; j_gene: TRBJ1-2; abundance: -